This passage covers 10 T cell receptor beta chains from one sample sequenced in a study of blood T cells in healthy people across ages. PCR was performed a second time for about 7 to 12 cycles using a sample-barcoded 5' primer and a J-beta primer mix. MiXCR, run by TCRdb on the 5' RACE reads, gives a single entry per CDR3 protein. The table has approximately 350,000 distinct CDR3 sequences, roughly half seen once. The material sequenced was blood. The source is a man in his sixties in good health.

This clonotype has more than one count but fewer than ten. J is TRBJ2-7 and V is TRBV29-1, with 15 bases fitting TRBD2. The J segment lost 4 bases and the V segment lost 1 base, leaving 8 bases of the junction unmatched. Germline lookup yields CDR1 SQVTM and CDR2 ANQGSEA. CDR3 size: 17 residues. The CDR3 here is CSVEGGTSGGPVYEQYF. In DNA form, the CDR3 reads TGCAGCGTTGAAGGCGGGACTAGCGGGGGGCCGGTGTACGAGCAGTACTTC.

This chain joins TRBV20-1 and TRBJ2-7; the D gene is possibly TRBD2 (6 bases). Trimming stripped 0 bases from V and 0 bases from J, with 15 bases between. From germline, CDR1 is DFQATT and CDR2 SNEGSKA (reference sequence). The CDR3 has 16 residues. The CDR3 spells CSAREAKRVSSYEQYF. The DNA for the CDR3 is TGCAGTGCTAGAGAAGCGAAGCGGGTGAGCTCCTACGAGCAGTACTTC.

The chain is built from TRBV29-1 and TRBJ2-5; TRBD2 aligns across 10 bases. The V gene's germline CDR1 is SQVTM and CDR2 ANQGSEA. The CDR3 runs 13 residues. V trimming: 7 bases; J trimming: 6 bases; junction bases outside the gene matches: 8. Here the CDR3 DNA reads TGCAGCGCCGGCGTAGCGGGGGGTCAGACCCAGTACTTC. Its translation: CSAGVAGGQTQYF.

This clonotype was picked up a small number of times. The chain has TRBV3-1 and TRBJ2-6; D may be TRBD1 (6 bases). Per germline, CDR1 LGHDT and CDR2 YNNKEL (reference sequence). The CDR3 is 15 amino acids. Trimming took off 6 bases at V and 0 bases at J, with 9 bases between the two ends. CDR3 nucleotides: TGTGCCAGCAGGCACAGGGCCTCTGGGGCCAACGTCCTGACTTTC. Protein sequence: CASRHRASGANVLTF. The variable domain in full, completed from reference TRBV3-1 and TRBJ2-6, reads DTAVSQTPKYLVTQMGNDKSIKCEQNLGHDTMYWYKQDSKKFLKIMFSYNNKELIINETVPNRFSPKSPDKAHLNLHINSLELGDSAVYFCASRHRASGANVLTFGAGSRLTVL.

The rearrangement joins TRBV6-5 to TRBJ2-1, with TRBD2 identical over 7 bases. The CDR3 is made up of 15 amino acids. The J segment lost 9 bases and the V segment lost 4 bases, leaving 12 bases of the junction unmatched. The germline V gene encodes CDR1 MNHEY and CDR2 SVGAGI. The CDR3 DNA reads TGTGCCAGCAGTTCCCGGGACGGGGGGTTTATTGAGCAGTTCTTC. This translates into CASSSRDGGFIEQFF.

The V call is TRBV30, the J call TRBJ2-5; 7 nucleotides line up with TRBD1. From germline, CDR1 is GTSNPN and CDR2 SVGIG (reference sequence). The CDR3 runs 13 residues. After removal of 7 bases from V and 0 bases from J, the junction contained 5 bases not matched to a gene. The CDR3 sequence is CASKGANQETQYF. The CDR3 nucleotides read TGTGCCTCAAAGGGGGCAAACCAAGAGACCCAGTACTTC. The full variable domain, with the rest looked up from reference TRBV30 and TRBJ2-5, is SQTIHQWPATLVQPVGSPLSLECTVEGTSNPNLYWYRQAAGRGLQLLFYSVGIGQISSEVPQNLSASRPQDRQFILSSKKLLLSDSGFYLCASKGANQETQYFGPGTRLLVL.

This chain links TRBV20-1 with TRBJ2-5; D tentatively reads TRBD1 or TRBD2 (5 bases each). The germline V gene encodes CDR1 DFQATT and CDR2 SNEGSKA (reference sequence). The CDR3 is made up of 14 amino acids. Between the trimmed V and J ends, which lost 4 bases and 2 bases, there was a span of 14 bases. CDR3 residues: CSANSGTVQETQYF. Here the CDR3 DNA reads TGCAGTGCTAACTCAGGGACGGTGCAAGAGACCCAGTACTTC.

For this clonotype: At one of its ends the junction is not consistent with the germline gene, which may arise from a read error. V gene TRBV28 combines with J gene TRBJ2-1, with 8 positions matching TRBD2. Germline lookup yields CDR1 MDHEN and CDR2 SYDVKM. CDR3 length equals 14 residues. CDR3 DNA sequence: TGTACCAGCAGTGAGCGGGGGTACTACAATGAGCAGTTCTTC. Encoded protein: CTSSERGYYNEQFF.

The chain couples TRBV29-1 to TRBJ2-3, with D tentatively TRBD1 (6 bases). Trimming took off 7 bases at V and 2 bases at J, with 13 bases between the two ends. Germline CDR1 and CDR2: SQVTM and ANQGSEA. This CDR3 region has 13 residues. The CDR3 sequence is CSAQRGNTDTQYF. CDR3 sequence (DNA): TGCAGCGCCCAAAGGGGGAACACAGATACGCAGTATTTT.

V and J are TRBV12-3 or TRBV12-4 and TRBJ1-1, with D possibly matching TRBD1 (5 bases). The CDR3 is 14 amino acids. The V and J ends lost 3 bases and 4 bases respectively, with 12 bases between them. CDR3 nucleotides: TGTGCCAGCAGTTTGACAGTTGAGGGCACTGAAGCTTTCTTT. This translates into CASSLTVEGTEAFF.